The 6 T cell receptor beta chains presented below share a single source sample, sequenced in a study of PD-L1 blockade in urothelial cancer. The table came from immunoSEQ multiplex PCR; TCRdb's copy has only in-frame clones and leaves some out. The top ten hold roughly 4.8% of the sample, which has around 70,000 clones, approximately 81% seen once. Sequencing used PBMCs, obtained around atezolizumab (anti-PD-L1) treatment. All receptors come from a man aged 65 to 79 with urothelial cancer.

The chain combines TRBV9 with TRBJ2-1, with a possible D match to TRBD1 (6 bases). The CDR3 extends over 16 amino acids. Germline V gives CDR1 SGDLS, CDR2 YYNGEE. Trimming shortened V by 0 bases and J by 2 bases, and 12 bases separated the two germline ends. The CDR3 here is CASSVAGNRAYNEQFF. In DNA form, the CDR3 reads TGTGCCAGCAGCGTAGCCGGGAACAGGGCCTACAATGAGCAGTTCTTC.

The rearrangement joins TRBV15 to TRBJ2-6, with 9 bases aligning to TRBD1. With V trimmed by 3 bases and J by 0 bases, 3 bases remained unmatched. Germline V gives CDR1 LNHNV, CDR2 YYDKDF (reference sequence). This CDR3 contains 17 residues. CDR3 bases: TGTGCCACCAGCAGGGGACAGGGTGGCTCTGGGGCCAACGTCCTGACTTTC. Amino acids: CATSRGQGGSGANVLTF.

The J gene is TRBJ2-5, the V gene TRBV14; D may be TRBD2 (5 bases). The CDR3 is made up of 17 amino acids. The germline V gene has CDR1 SGHDN and CDR2 FVKESK. With 1 base removed from V and 1 base from J, the gap between germline ends came to 16 bases. Written as DNA, the CDR3 is TGTGCCAGCAGCCAAGGTTGGCACCGGGATCTCCAAGAGACCCAGTACTTC. This sequence encodes CASSQGWHRDLQETQYF.

J is TRBJ2-7 and V is TRBV5-1; D ambiguous. With 1 base removed from V and 2 bases from J, the gap between germline ends came to 25 bases. CDR3 length: 19 amino acids. The germline gives CDR1 SGHRS, CDR2 YFSETQ. The DNA for the CDR3 is TGCGCCAGCAGCTTGACTTTGGCCCTCAGGCCCGGCATTGCCTACGAGCAGTACTTC. As protein: CASSLTLALRPGIAYEQYF. Full variable domain (outside the CDR3, taken from reference TRBV5-1 and TRBJ2-7): KAGVTQTPRYLIKTRGQQVTLSCSPISGHRSVSWYQQTPGQGLQFLFEYFSETQRNKGNFPGRFSGRQFSNSRSEMNVSTLELGDSALYLCASSLTLALRPGIAYEQYFGPGTRLTVT.

In DNA, the CDR3 is TGTGCCAGTAGTATTCAAGCGGGAGGTCACACCGGGGAGCTGTTTTTT. Its translation: CASSIQAGGHTGELFF. The V and J genes are TRBV19 and TRBJ2-2; 9 bases agree with TRBD2. Germline CDR1 and CDR2: LNHDA and SQIVND (reference sequence). V dropped 3 bases and J dropped 3; count of bases not matched to a gene: 5. This CDR3 has 16 amino acids.

The chain carries TRBV7-9 and TRBJ1-4, with TRBD1 identical over 8 bases. There are 12 residues in the CDR3. The germline V gene encodes CDR1 SEHNR and CDR2 FQNEAQ (reference sequence). Unmatched junction bases numbered 5, after V lost 5 bases and J lost 12 bases. CDR3: CASSQGAGELFF. For the CDR3, the DNA is TGTGCCAGCAGCCAGGGGGCAGGGGAACTGTTTTTT. Together with reference TRBV7-9 and TRBJ1-4, the CDR3 gives the full variable domain: DTGVSQNPRHKITKRGQNVTFRCDPISEHNRLYWYRQTLGQGPEFLTYFQNEAQLEKSRLLSDRFSAERPKGSFSTLEIQRTEQGDSAMYLCASSQGAGELFFGSGTQLSVL.